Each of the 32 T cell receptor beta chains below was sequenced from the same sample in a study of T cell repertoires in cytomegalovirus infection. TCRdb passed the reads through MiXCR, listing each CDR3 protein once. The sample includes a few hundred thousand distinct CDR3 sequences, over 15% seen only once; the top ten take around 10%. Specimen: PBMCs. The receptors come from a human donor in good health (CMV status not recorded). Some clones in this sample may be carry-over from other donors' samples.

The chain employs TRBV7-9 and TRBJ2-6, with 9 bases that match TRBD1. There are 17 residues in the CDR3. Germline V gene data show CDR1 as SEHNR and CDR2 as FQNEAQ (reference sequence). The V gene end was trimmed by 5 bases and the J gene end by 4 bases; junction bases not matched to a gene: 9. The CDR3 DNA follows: TGTGCCAGCAGCCCGGGACAGGGAGGGTCCGGGGCCAACGTCCTGACTTTC. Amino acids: CASSPGQGGSGANVLTF.

The CDR3 nucleotides read TGTGCCAGCAGTTTTGTCCCCTCCCCAGGGAGCAATCAGCCCCAGCATTTT. As protein: CASSFVPSPGSNQPQHF. The chain recombines TRBV27 with TRBJ1-5, with D possibly matching TRBD1 (5 bases). The ends were cut back, 3 bases at V and 1 base at J, with 16 bases in the middle. Germline assignment: CDR1 MNHEY and CDR2 SMNVEV (reference sequence). The CDR3 length is 17 residues.

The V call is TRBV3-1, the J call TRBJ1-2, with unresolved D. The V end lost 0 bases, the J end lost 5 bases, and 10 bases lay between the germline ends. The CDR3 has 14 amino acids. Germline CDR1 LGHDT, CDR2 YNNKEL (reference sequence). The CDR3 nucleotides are TGTGCCAGCAGCCAAGAGGCCCTCAAGTATGGCTACACCTTC. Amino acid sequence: CASSQEALKYGYTF.

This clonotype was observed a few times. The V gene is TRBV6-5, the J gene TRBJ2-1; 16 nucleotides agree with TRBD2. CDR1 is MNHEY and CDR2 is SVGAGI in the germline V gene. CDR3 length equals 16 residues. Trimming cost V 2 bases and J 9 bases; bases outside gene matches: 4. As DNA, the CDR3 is TGTGCCAGCAGTTACGGGGGACTAGCGGGAGGGCGTGAGCAGTTCTTC. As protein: CASSYGGLAGGREQFF.

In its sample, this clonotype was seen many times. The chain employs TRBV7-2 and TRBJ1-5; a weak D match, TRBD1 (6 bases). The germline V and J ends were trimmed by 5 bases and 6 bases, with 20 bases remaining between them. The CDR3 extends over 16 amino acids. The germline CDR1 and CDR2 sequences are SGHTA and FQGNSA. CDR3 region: CASSPAGNRAVQPQHF. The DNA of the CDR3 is TGTGCCAGCAGCCCCGCGGGTAACAGGGCTGTTCAGCCCCAGCATTTT.

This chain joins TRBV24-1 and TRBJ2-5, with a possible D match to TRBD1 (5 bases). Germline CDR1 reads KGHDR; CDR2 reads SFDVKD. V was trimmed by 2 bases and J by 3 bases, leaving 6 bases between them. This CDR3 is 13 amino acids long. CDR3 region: CATSDSGKETQYF. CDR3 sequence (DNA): TGTGCCACCAGTGATTCAGGGAAAGAGACCCAGTACTTC.

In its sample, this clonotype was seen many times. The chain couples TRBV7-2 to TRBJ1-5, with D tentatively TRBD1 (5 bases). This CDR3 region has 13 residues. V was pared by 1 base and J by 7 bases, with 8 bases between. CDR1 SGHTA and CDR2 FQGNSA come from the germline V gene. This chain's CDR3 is CASSLGDGQPQHF. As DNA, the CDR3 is TGTGCCAGCAGCTTAGGGGACGGACAGCCCCAGCATTTT.

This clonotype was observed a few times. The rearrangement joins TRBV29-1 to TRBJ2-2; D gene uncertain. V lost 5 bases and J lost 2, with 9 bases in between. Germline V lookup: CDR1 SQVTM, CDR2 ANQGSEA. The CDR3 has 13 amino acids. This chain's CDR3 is CSVLDGNTGELFF. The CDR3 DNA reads TGCAGCGTTCTCGACGGAAACACCGGGGAGCTGTTTTTT.

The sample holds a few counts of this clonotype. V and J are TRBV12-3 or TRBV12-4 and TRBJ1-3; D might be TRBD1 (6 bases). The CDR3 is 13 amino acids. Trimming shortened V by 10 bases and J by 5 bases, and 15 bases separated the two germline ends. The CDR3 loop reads CAILAGGRNTIYF. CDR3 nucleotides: TGTGCCATCCTAGCTGGGGGCCGAAACACCATATATTTT.

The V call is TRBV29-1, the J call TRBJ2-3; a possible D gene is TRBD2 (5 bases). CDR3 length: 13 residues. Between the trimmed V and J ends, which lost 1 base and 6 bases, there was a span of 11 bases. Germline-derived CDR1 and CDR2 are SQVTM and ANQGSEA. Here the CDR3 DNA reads TGCAGCGTTGAAGTAAGAGGGAAGGATACGCAGTATTTT. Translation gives CSVEVRGKDTQYF.

Here the CDR3 DNA reads TGTGCCAGCTCCCCCAGGGGGGGAGACTACAATGAGCAGTTCTTC. Translated, it gives CASSPRGGDYNEQFF. The V and J genes are TRBV18 and TRBJ2-1; D is tentatively TRBD1 or TRBD2 (7 bases each). V lost 6 bases and J 3 bases, leaving 15 bases between the germline ends. Germline values: CDR1 KGHSH, CDR2 LQKENI. This CDR3 is built from 15 residues.

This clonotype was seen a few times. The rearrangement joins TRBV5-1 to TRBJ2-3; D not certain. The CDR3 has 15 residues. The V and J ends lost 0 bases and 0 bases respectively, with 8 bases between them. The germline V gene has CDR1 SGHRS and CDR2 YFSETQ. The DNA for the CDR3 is TGCGCCAGCAGCTTGGCTGTAGTCAGCACAGATACGCAGTATTTT. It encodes CASSLAVVSTDTQYF.

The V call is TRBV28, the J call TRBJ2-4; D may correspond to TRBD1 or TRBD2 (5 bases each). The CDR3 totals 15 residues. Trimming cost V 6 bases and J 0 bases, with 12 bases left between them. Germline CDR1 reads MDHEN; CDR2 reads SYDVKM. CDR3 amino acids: CASSSSGLAKNIQYF. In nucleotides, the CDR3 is TGTGCCAGCAGCTCCTCGGGGCTAGCCAAAAACATTCAGTACTTC. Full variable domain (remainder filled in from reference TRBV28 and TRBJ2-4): DVKVTQSSRYLVKRTGEKVFLECVQDMDHENMFWYRQDPGLGLRLIYFSYDVKMKEKGDIPEGYSVSREKKERFSLILESASTNQTSMYLCASSSSGLAKNIQYFGAGTRLSVL.

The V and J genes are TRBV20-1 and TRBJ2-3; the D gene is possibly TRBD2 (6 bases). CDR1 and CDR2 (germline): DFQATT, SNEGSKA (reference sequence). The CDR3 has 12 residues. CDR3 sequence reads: CRGGRTEDTQYF. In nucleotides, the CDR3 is TGCAGGGGGGGTCGGACCGAAGATACGCAGTATTTT.

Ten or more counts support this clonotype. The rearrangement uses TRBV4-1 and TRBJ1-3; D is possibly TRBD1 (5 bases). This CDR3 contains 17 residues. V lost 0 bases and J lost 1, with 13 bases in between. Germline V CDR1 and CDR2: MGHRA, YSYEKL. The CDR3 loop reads CASSQDGAVGSGNTIYF. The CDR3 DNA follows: TGCGCCAGCAGCCAAGATGGGGCCGTTGGGTCTGGAAACACCATATATTTT.

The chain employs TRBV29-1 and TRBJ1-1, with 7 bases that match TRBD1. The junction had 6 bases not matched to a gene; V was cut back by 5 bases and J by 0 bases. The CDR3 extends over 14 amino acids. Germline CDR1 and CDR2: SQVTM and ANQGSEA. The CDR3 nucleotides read TGCAGCGTTTTGGGGACAGAGATGAACACTGAAGCTTTCTTT. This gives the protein CSVLGTEMNTEAFF.

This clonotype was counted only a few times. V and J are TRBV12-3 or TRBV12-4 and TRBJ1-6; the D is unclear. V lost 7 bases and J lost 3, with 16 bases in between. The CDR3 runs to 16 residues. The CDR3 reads CASTQEGQFYNSPLHF. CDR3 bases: TGTGCCAGCACCCAGGAAGGGCAGTTCTATAATTCACCCCTCCACTTT.

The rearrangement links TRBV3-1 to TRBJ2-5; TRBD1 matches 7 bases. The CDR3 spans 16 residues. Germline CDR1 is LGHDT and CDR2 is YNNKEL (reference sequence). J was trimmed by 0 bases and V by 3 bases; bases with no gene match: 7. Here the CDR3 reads CASSHGDSQYQETQYF. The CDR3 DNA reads TGTGCCAGCAGCCACGGGGACAGTCAGTACCAAGAGACCCAGTACTTC.

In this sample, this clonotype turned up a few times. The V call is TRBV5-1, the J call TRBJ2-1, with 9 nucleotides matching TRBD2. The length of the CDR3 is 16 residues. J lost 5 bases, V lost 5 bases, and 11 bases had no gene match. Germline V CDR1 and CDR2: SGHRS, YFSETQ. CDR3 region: CASSLARRGGHNEQFF. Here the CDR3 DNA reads TGCGCCAGCAGTCTGGCAAGGCGGGGGGGGCACAATGAGCAGTTCTTC.

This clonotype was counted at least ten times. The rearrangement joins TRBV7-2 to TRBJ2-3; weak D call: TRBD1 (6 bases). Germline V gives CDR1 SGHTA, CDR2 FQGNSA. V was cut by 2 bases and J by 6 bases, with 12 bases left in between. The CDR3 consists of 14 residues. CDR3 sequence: CASSLQGWEDTQYF. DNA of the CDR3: TGTGCCAGCAGCTTACAGGGGTGGGAGGATACGCAGTATTTT.

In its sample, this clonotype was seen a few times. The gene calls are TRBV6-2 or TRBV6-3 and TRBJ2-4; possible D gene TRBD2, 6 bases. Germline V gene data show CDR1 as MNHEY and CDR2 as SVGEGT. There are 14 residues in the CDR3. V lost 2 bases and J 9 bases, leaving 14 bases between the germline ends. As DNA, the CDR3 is TGTGCCAGCAGTTACGGAGGGTCCATACGCATTCAGTACTTC. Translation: CASSYGGSIRIQYF.

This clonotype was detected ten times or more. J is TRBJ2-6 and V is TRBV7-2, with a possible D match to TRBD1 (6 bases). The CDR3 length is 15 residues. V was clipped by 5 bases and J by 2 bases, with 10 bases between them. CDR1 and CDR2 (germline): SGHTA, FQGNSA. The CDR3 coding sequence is TGTGCCAGCAGCGCACACAGGGCTGGGGCCAACGTCCTGACTTTC. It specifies CASSAHRAGANVLTF. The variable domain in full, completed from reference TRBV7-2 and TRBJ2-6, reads GAGVSQSPSNKVTEKGKDVELRCDPISGHTALYWYRQSLGQGLEFLIYFQGNSAPDKSGLPSDRFSAERTGGSVSTLTIQRTQQEDSAVYLCASSAHRAGANVLTFGAGSRLTVL.

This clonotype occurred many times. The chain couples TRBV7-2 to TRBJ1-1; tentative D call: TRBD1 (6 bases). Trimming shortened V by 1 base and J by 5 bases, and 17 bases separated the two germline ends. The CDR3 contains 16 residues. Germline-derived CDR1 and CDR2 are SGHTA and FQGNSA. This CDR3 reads CASSLDWAGAATEAFF. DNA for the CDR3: TGTGCCAGCAGCTTAGACTGGGCAGGGGCTGCGACTGAAGCTTTCTTT. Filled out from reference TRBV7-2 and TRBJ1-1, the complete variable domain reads GAGVSQSPSNKVTEKGKDVELRCDPISGHTALYWYRQSLGQGLEFLIYFQGNSAPDKSGLPSDRFSAERTGGSVSTLTIQRTQQEDSAVYLCASSLDWAGAATEAFFGQGTRLTVV.

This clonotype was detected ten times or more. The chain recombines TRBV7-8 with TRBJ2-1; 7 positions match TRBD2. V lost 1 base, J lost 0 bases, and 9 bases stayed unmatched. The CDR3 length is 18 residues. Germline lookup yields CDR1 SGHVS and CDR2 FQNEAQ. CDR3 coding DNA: TGTGCCAGCAGCTTAGTCGGTAGCGGGTATCACTCCTACAATGAGCAGTTCTTC. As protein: CASSLVGSGYHSYNEQFF.

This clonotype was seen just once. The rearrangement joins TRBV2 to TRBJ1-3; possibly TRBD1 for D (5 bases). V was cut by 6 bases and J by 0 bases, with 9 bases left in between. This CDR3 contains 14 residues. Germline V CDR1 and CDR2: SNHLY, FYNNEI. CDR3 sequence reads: CASRGTASGNTIYF. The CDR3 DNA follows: TGTGCCAGCAGGGGGACCGCCTCTGGAAACACCATATATTTT.

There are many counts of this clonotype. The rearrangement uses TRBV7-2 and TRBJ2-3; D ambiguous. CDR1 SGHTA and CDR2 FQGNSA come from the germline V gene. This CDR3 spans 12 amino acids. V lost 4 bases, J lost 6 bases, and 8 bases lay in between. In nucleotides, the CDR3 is TGTGCCAGCAGCTCCCTGTCTGATACGCAGTATTTT. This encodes CASSSLSDTQYF.

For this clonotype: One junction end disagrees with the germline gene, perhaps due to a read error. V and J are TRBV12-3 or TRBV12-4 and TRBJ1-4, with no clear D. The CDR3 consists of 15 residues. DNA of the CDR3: TGTGCCAGCAGTCCCGAAGGATTAACTAATGAAAAACCGTTTTTT. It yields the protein CASSPEGLTNEKPFF.

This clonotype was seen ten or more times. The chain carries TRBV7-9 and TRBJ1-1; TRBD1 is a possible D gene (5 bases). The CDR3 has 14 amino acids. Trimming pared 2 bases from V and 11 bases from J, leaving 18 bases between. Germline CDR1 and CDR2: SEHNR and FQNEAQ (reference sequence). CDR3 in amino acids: CASSLTFGGETAFF. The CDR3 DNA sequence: TGTGCCAGCAGCTTAACATTCGGGGGGGAAACGGCTTTCTTT. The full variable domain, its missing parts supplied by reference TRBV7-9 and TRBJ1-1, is DTGVSQNPRHKITKRGQNVTFRCDPISEHNRLYWYRQTLGQGPEFLTYFQNEAQLEKSRLLSDRFSAERPKGSFSTLEIQRTEQGDSAMYLCASSLTFGGETAFFGQGTRLTVV.

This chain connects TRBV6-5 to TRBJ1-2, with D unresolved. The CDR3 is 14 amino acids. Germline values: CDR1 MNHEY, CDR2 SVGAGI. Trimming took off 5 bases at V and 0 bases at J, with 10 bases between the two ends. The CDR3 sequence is CASSRVDPNYGYTF. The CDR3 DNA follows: TGTGCCAGCAGTAGGGTCGACCCTAACTATGGCTACACCTTC.

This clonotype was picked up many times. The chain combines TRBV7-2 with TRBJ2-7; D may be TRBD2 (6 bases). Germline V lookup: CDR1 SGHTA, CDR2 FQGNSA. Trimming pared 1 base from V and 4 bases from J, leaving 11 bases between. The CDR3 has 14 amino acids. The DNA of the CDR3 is TGTGCCAGCAGCTTAGGGCCGGGGGAGTACGAGCAGTACTTC. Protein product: CASSLGPGEYEQYF.

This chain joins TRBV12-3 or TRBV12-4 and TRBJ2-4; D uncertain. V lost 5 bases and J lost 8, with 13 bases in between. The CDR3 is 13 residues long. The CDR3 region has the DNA TGTGCCAGCAGTCGACGGCCGCCCGACATTCAGTACTTC. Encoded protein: CASSRRPPDIQYF.

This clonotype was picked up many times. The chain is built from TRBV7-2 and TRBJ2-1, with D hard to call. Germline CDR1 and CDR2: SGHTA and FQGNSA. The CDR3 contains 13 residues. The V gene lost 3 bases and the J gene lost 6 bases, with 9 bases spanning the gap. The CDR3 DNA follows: TGTGCCAGCAGCTTTCAAGTTGCCAATGAGCAGTTCTTC. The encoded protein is CASSFQVANEQFF.